Listed below are T cell receptor beta chains from one sample, sequenced in a study of blood T cells in healthy people across ages. Using its own MiXCR run on the 5' RACE reads, TCRdb lists one record per CDR3 protein. The sample shows around 750,000 distinct CDR3 sequences, approximately 53% of them seen only once. The sequencing sample was made of blood. These receptors all come from a man older than 75 in good health. Both conserved end residues are part of each CDR3. A D gene is named only where the DNA matches it firmly. Clone size, where shown, is once, few, many, or a class for clones that have expanded.

D gene | clone size | J gene | V gene | CDR3 protein | CDR3 DNA
- | - | TRBJ1-2 | TRBV10-2 | CASSVERHGYTF | TGCGCCAGCAGTGTGGAGAGGCATGGCTACACCTTC
- | - | TRBJ2-1 | TRBV25-1 | CASTGTLSSHEQFF | TGTGCCAGCACCGGGACGCTGTCCAGCCATGAGCAGTTCTTC
- | few | TRBJ2-7 | TRBV20-1 | CSARDRRVSYEQYF | TGCAGTGCTAGAGATAGACGGGTCTCCTACGAGCAGTACTTC
TRBD1 | - | TRBJ2-5 | TRBV6-1 | CASRREQGAQETQYF | TGTGCCAGCAGAAGGGAACAGGGGGCCCAAGAGACCCAGTACTTC
- | - | TRBJ1-1 | TRBV18 | CASSKDSGTEAFF | TGTGCCAGCTCAAAAGACTCGGGCACTGAAGCTTTCTTT
- | - | TRBJ2-7 | TRBV12-3/TRBV12-4 | CASSNLVEQYF | TGTGCCAGCAGTAACTTAGTGGAGCAGTACTTC
- | few | TRBJ2-7 | TRBV2 | CASSEFSGLTPYEQYF | TGTGCCAGCAGTGAATTTTCGGGGCTAACCCCCTACGAGCAGTACTTC
- | - | TRBJ2-5 | TRBV10-3 | CAIRTGTQETQYF | TGTGCCATCAGAACAGGGACCCAAGAGACCCAGTACTTC
TRBD1 | - | TRBJ2-7 | TRBV18 | CASSPQRARGLNEQYF | TGTGCCAGCTCACCGCAGCGGGCCAGGGGGCTTAACGAGCAGTACTTC
- | few | TRBJ2-7 | TRBV5-5 | CASSFSASGEQYF | TGTGCCAGCAGCTTTTCGGCCTCGGGGGAGCAGTACTTC
TRBD1 | few | TRBJ2-7 | TRBV7-2 | CASSLGGTGPYEQYF | TGTGCCAGCAGCTTGGGCGGGACAGGGCCCTACGAGCAGTACTTC
- | - | TRBJ2-3 | TRBV6-2/TRBV6-3 | CASSYRGTVDTQYF | TGTGCCAGCAGTTACCGCGGGACGGTAGATACGCAGTATTTT
- | - | TRBJ2-5 | TRBV18 | CASSPVGFETQYF | TGTGCCAGCTCACCAGTAGGCTTCGAGACCCAGTACTTC
- | - | TRBJ2-3 | TRBV7-9 | CASSLEGGRNTDTQYF | TGTGCCAGCAGCTTAGAAGGGGGACGAAACACAGATACGCAGTATTTT
- | - | TRBJ1-6 | TRBV6-5 | CASSYSVQGGSPLHF | TGTGCCAGCAGTTACTCTGTGCAGGGAGGATCACCCCTCCACTTT
- | - | TRBJ2-3 | TRBV25-1 | CASGLSVTDTQYF | TGTGCCAGCGGACTTTCCGTCACAGATACGCAGTATTTT
- | - | TRBJ2-7 | TRBV20-1 | CSARDRPGGAYEQYF | TGCAGTGCTAGAGATCGGCCAGGGGGGGCATACGAGCAGTACTTC
TRBD2 | many | TRBJ2-5 | TRBV20-1 | CSARASGTQETQYF | TGCAGTGCTAGAGCTAGCGGAACACAAGAGACCCAGTACTTC
TRBD1 | once | TRBJ1-3 | TRBV29-1 | CSVGTGVGNTIYF | TGCAGCGTGGGGACAGGGGTAGGAAACACCATATATTTT
TRBD1 | - | TRBJ1-1 | TRBV4-2 | CASSPRGTGATEAFF | TGTGCCAGCAGCCCGCGGGGGACAGGGGCGACTGAAGCTTTCTTT
TRBD1 | - | TRBJ1-2 | TRBV4-1 | CASSQGGQGASNYGYTF | TGCGCCAGCAGCCAAGGGGGACAGGGGGCGTCTAACTATGGCTACACCTTC
TRBD1 | few | TRBJ1-2 | TRBV6-2/TRBV6-3 | CASSRPGTGGKSPGYTF | TGTGCCAGCAGTCGACCCGGGACAGGGGGCAAAAGCCCGGGCTACACCTTC
TRBD2 | few | TRBJ2-7 | TRBV2 | CASSVFASGNNEQYF | TGTGCCAGCAGTGTGTTTGCTAGCGGGAACAATGAGCAGTACTTC
TRBD2 | - | TRBJ2-1 | TRBV19 | CASSSGSPRYEQFF | TGTGCCAGTAGTAGCGGGAGTCCCCGGTATGAGCAGTTCTTC
- | - | TRBJ2-7 | TRBV28 | CASRTGASSYEQYF | TGTGCCAGCAGGACGGGGGCCTCCTCCTACGAGCAGTACTTC
TRBD2 | once | TRBJ2-7 | TRBV28 | CASSLLRREWREQYF | TGTGCCAGCAGTTTATTGAGGCGGGAGTGGCGCGAGCAGTACTTC
- | - | TRBJ1-2 | TRBV12-3/TRBV12-4 | CASSLGGRGGYYGYTF | TGTGCCAGCAGCCTGGGGGGTAGGGGGGGATACTATGGCTACACCTTC
- | few | TRBJ2-3 | TRBV14 | CASSHGTGRLPSTDTQYF | TGTGCCAGCAGCCACGGGACCGGACGGCTCCCGAGCACAGATACGCAGTATTTT
- | few | TRBJ2-1 | TRBV9 | CASRKPGLDYNEQFF | TGTGCCAGCAGAAAACCGGGACTTGACTACAATGAGCAGTTCTTC
- | - | TRBJ2-5 | TRBV29-1 | CCAQLGGETQYF | TGCTGCGCCCAATTGGGGGGAGAGACCCAGTACTTC
TRBD1 | few | TRBJ2-1 | TRBV6-2/TRBV6-3 | CASSYAGTEWFF | TGTGCCAGCAGTTACGCCGGGACAGAGTGGTTCTTC
- | few | TRBJ2-5 | TRBV7-9 | CASSPGQRAYQETQYF | TGTGCCAGCAGCCCTGGACAGAGAGCGTACCAAGAGACCCAGTACTTC
TRBD2 | few | TRBJ2-5 | TRBV7-9 | CASSLGPSGSETQYF | TGTGCCAGCAGCTTAGGTCCTAGCGGGAGTGAGACCCAGTACTTC
- | - | TRBJ1-2 | TRBV29-1 | CSVGNRFRTGGYTF | TGCAGCGTTGGTAACAGGTTTCGGACGGGTGGCTACACCTTC
- | few | TRBJ2-7 | TRBV21-1 | CASSPRARGNRYEQYF | TGTGCCAGCAGCCCAAGGGCGCGGGGTAATCGCTACGAGCAGTACTTC
TRBD2 | few | TRBJ2-5 | TRBV20-1 | CSGTSGSREETQYF | TGCAGTGGGACTAGCGGGAGCAGGGAAGAGACCCAGTACTTC
- | few | TRBJ2-7 | TRBV6-6 | CASSYPGRTGSYEQYF | TGTGCCAGCAGTTACCCCGGCCGCACCGGATCCTACGAGCAGTACTTC
TRBD1 | - | TRBJ2-3 | TRBV27 | CASSLDRAKHRDAYF | TGTGCCAGCAGTTTAGACAGGGCCAAGCACAGAGACGCGTATTTT
TRBD2 | - | TRBJ2-5 | TRBV5-1 | CASSTGGKETQYF | TGCGCCAGCAGCACCGGGGGGAAGGAGACCCAGTACTTC
- | few | TRBJ2-3 | TRBV9 | CASSGRDDPDTQYF | TGTGCCAGCAGCGGACGGGACGACCCGGATACGCAGTATTTT
TRBD2 | many | TRBJ2-7 | TRBV6-6 | CASKTTGTSGTEQYF | TGTGCCAGCAAAACAACCGGGACTAGCGGGACGGAGCAGTACTTC
TRBD1 | - | TRBJ1-2 | TRBV7-2 | CASSLGTGADYGYTF | TGCGCCAGCAGCTTAGGGACAGGGGCGGACTATGGCTACACCTTC
- | - | TRBJ2-1 | TRBV7-9 | CASSTGREQFF | TGTGCCAGCAGCACGGGACGGGAGCAGTTCTTC